The 16 T cell receptor beta chains in this list originate from one sample, sequenced in a study of preoperative IRX-2 immunotherapy in early breast cancer. The method was immunoSEQ multiplex PCR; TCRdb's version includes in-frame clones alone and lacks a portion of them. The top ten clones hold approximately 1.5% of a sample with under 50,000 clones, 75% to 85% of them seen once. Specified treatment: preoperative locoregional IRX-2 cytokine immunotherapy. This specimen consisted of lymph node tissue, obtained after IRX-2 immunotherapy. Every receptor here comes from a human donor with breast cancer.

The chain recombines TRBV10-1 with TRBJ1-3; D is uncertain. Deletions cut 8 bases from V and 7 bases from J, with 9 bases between. The CDR3 extends over 11 amino acids. The germline V gene has CDR1 WNHNN and CDR2 SYGVQD (reference sequence). DNA of the CDR3: TGCGCCAGCGGCTCTATGAACACCATATATTTT. Translating gives CASGSMNTIYF.

The V gene is TRBV5-1, the J gene TRBJ2-3, with 9 bases aligning to TRBD2. Germline trimming cut 0 bases from V and 1 base from J; bases unmatched to any gene: 9. Germline V gene data show CDR1 as SGHRS and CDR2 as YFSETQ. CDR3 length: 18 amino acids. DNA of the CDR3: TGCGCCAGCAGCTTGGGTAGCGGGGGTGTTCGTGGCACAGATACGCAGTATTTT. The encoded protein is CASSLGSGGVRGTDTQYF.

DNA for the CDR3: TGCGCCAGCAGCTTCATAATTAGCACAGATACGCAGTATTTT. Its translation: CASSFIISTDTQYF. V and J are TRBV5-1 and TRBJ2-3; D is unresolved. The ends were cut back, 2 bases at V and 0 bases at J, with 7 bases in the middle. This CDR3 has 14 residues. Germline V lookup: CDR1 SGHRS, CDR2 YFSETQ.

The chain links TRBV6-4 to TRBJ1-5; 7 nucleotides agree with TRBD1. Germline-derived CDR1 and CDR2 are MRHNA and SNTAGT. With V trimmed by 6 bases and J by 5 bases, 16 bases remained unmatched. CDR3 length: 17 residues. For the CDR3, the DNA is TGTGCCAGCAGCGGGGGCCAAGGGGGCCTAGCCCATCAGCCCCAGCATTTT. It yields the protein CASSGGQGGLAHQPQHF.

A few counts support this clone. The chain recombines TRBV6-8 with TRBJ2-1; no clear D gene. The germline CDR1 and CDR2 sequences are MNHGY and SAAAGT. The CDR3 runs 15 residues. V gave up 4 bases and J gave up 7 bases, with 17 bases separating them. The chain's CDR3 is CASSSTHFRKNEQFF. CDR3 sequence (DNA): TGTGCCAGCAGTTCCACCCACTTCCGTAAGAATGAGCAGTTCTTC.

This clone is medium-sized (0.01 to 0.1%) within its sample. V gene TRBV15 combines with J gene TRBJ2-3; 8 nucleotides line up with TRBD1. The V gene's germline CDR1 is LNHNV and CDR2 YYDKDF (reference sequence). The J segment lost 5 bases and the V segment lost 5 bases, leaving 12 bases of the junction unmatched. This CDR3 is 16 amino acids long. CDR3 nucleotides: TGTGCCACCAGCGCCGGACAGGGTCTGGGAGTAGATACGCAGTATTTT. Translated, it gives CATSAGQGLGVDTQYF.

This chain joins TRBV5-1 and TRBJ1-6, with TRBD1 identical over 9 bases. V lost 3 bases and J lost 3; bases outside the gene matches: 4. This CDR3 has 16 residues. Germline values: CDR1 SGHRS, CDR2 YFSETQ. In DNA, the CDR3 is TGCGCCAGCAGCTCCGGGACAGGGAGCTATAATTCACCCCTCCACTTT. Translating it yields CASSSGTGSYNSPLHF.

The chain joins TRBV5-1 to TRBJ1-1; 9 positions agree with TRBD1. With V trimmed by 0 bases and J by 0 bases, 9 bases remained unmatched. Germline values: CDR1 SGHRS, CDR2 YFSETQ. This CDR3 is built from 18 residues. The CDR3 sequence is CASSLAGGTGSMNTEAFF. The CDR3 region has the DNA TGCGCCAGCAGCTTGGCGGGGGGGACAGGGTCCATGAACACTGAAGCTTTCTTT. Looking up the rest from reference TRBV5-1 and TRBJ1-1 gives the full variable domain: KAGVTQTPRYLIKTRGQQVTLSCSPISGHRSVSWYQQTPGQGLQFLFEYFSETQRNKGNFPGRFSGRQFSNSRSEMNVSTLELGDSALYLCASSLAGGTGSMNTEAFFGQGTRLTVV.

This chain links TRBV6-8 with TRBJ2-7, with D unclear. The CDR3 is 14 residues long. In germline, CDR1 is MNHGY, CDR2 SAAAGT. V lost 6 bases, J lost 5 bases, and 17 bases lay in between. The CDR3 region has the DNA TGTGCCAGCAGACCCACAGAGTCTCGGGACGAGCAGTACTTC. Translation gives CASRPTESRDEQYF.

DNA for the CDR3: TGCGCCAGCAGCTCCCAGGGAAGTAGTGAAAAACTGTTTTTT. Protein product: CASSSQGSSEKLFF. V gene TRBV5-1 combines with J gene TRBJ1-4, with D possibly TRBD1 on 5 matching bases. There are 14 residues in the CDR3. Germline V lookup: CDR1 SGHRS, CDR2 YFSETQ. V was pared by 3 bases and J by 7 bases, with 13 bases between. Filled out from reference TRBV5-1 and TRBJ1-4, the complete variable domain reads KAGVTQTPRYLIKTRGQQVTLSCSPISGHRSVSWYQQTPGQGLQFLFEYFSETQRNKGNFPGRFSGRQFSNSRSEMNVSTLELGDSALYLCASSSQGSSEKLFFGSGTQLSVL.

V is TRBV6-8 and J is TRBJ1-5; 8 bases map to TRBD1. Germline-derived CDR1 and CDR2 are MNHGY and SAAAGT. The trim removed 5 bases at V and 1 base at J, leaving 10 bases unmatched. The CDR3 runs 17 residues. CDR3 residues: CASSARRGLGSNQPQHF. The CDR3 DNA is TGTGCCAGCAGTGCCCGCAGGGGGCTCGGGAGCAATCAGCCCCAGCATTTT.

The chain is built from TRBV7-7 and TRBJ1-2; D remains unclear. The CDR3 extends over 14 amino acids. V lost 5 bases and J 6 bases, leaving 16 bases between the germline ends. Per germline, CDR1 SSHAT and CDR2 FNYEAQ (reference sequence). This CDR3 reads CASSLYDRRHGYTF. DNA for the CDR3: TGTGCCAGCAGCCTTTACGACCGTCGGCATGGCTACACCTTC.

The genes are TRBV28 and TRBJ1-5; weak D call: TRBD1 (6 bases). The CDR3 spans 14 residues. The V gene's germline CDR1 is MDHEN and CDR2 SYDVKM. Trimming stripped 8 bases from V and 4 bases from J, with 15 bases between. The DNA for the CDR3 is TGTGCCAGCCGGGGGGGAGGGGGAAATCAGCCCCAGCATTTT. Protein sequence: CASRGGGGNQPQHF.

This clone has just one count. This chain connects TRBV11-3 to TRBJ1-1, with D possibly being TRBD1 (5 bases). CDR3 size: 15 residues. Germline V gives CDR1 SGHNT, CDR2 YENEEA. The V and J ends lost 5 bases and 4 bases respectively, with 17 bases between them. CDR3 in DNA: TGTGCCAGCAGCCCCGTGGGGGGTCAGGGCACTGAAGCTTTCTTT. Residues: CASSPVGGQGTEAFF. The whole variable domain, filled in from reference TRBV11-3 and TRBJ1-1, reads EAGVVQSPRYKIIEKKQPVAFWCNPISGHNTLYWYLQNLGQGPELLIRYENEEAVDDSQLPKDRFSAERLKGVDSTLKIQPAELGDSAVYLCASSPVGGQGTEAFFGQGTRLTVV.

The chain uses TRBV6-8 and TRBJ1-5, with D uncertain. Trimming cost V 5 bases and J 0 bases, with 11 bases left between them. Germline CDR1 is MNHGY and CDR2 is SAAAGT. This CDR3 spans 15 amino acids. CDR3 residues: CASSPGGLSNQPQHF. The CDR3 DNA sequence: TGTGCCAGCAGTCCCGGCGGTCTTAGCAATCAGCCCCAGCATTTT.

The chain uses TRBV28 and TRBJ1-2, with D possibly being TRBD1 (5 bases). CDR1 is MDHEN, CDR2 SYDVKM, per germline. The CDR3 loop spans 14 amino acids. Trimming cost V 4 bases and J 5 bases, with 14 bases left between them. This CDR3 reads CASSSADSPYGYTF. The CDR3 nucleotides read TGTGCCAGCAGTTCGGCCGACAGTCCTTATGGCTACACCTTC.